A selection of T cell receptor beta chains follows, all from one sample in a study of blood T cell repertoires in COVID-19. Sequencing was performed with immunoSEQ multiplex PCR; in TCRdb, only in-frame clones are kept and a portion is missing. The table lists some 250,000 clones, approximately 85% of them singletons. Sequencing was performed on peripheral blood. These receptors all come from an elderly man with acute or convalescent COVID-19. CDR3s include the opening cysteine and the closing phenylalanine or tryptophan. D genes are given only for firm matches. Size is stated for part of the rows, as once, few or many counts, or as a class when the clone is expanded.

v_gene: TRBV18
abundance: once
d_gene: NA
j_gene: TRBJ2-4
CDR3nt: TGTGCCAGCTCACCGGGCTCCCTCAAAAACATTCAGTACTTC
CDR3aa: CASSPGSLKNIQYF

v_gene: TRBV12-3/TRBV12-4
abundance: NA
d_gene: NA
j_gene: TRBJ1-5
CDR3nt: TGTGCCACCGGGGCAGGGGATCAGCCCCAGCATTTT
CDR3aa: CATGAGDQPQHF

v_gene: TRBV7-9
abundance: NA
d_gene: NA
j_gene: TRBJ1-4
CDR3nt: TGTGCCAGCAGCTTCACAGGGTCTAATGAAAAACTGTTTTTT
CDR3aa: CASSFTGSNEKLFF

v_gene: TRBV9
abundance: NA
d_gene: NA
j_gene: TRBJ1-2
CDR3nt: TGTGCCAGCAGCACCGGCCATGGAGCGGATGGCTACACCTTC
CDR3aa: CASSTGHGADGYTF

v_gene: TRBV24-1
abundance: NA
d_gene: NA
j_gene: TRBJ2-7
CDR3nt: TGTGCCACCAGTGAAGGGGGACAAAATCACTACACTTGGTACTTC
CDR3aa: CATSEGGQNHYTWYF

v_gene: TRBV9
abundance: NA
d_gene: TRBD2
j_gene: TRBJ2-1
CDR3nt: TGTGCCAGCAGCCTCGTGAGTAGCGGGGGTAACAATGAGCAGTTCTTC
CDR3aa: CASSLVSSGGNNEQFF

v_gene: TRBV5-1
abundance: NA
d_gene: TRBD2
j_gene: TRBJ2-1
CDR3nt: TGCGCCAGCGCCCGATCGACTAGCGGGTTGGATGAGCAGTTCTTC
CDR3aa: CASARSTSGLDEQFF

v_gene: TRBV20-1
abundance: NA
d_gene: NA
j_gene: TRBJ2-6
CDR3nt: TGCAGTGCCCAGGGGGCCAACGTCCTGACTTTC
CDR3aa: CSAQGANVLTF

v_gene: TRBV9
abundance: NA
d_gene: NA
j_gene: TRBJ1-1
CDR3nt: TGTGCCAGCAGCGGGGGACAAGCCAACACTGAAGCTTTCTTT
CDR3aa: CASSGGQANTEAFF

v_gene: TRBV18
abundance: NA
d_gene: NA
j_gene: TRBJ2-5
CDR3nt: TGTGCCAGCTCACGCGGCGGACAGAAAGAGACCCAGTACTTC
CDR3aa: CASSRGGQKETQYF

v_gene: TRBV6-5
abundance: NA
d_gene: NA
j_gene: TRBJ2-7
CDR3nt: TGTGCCAGCAGTTCCGGGACACGATACTACGAGCAGTACTTC
CDR3aa: CASSSGTRYYEQYF

v_gene: TRBV4-3
abundance: NA
d_gene: NA
j_gene: TRBJ2-7
CDR3nt: TGCGCCAGCAGCCAAGATGGGCAGGGCGGCTACGAGCAGTACTTC
CDR3aa: CASSQDGQGGYEQYF

v_gene: TRBV3-1/TRBV3-2
abundance: NA
d_gene: NA
j_gene: TRBJ2-6
CDR3nt: TGTGCCAGCAGCCCTAGGCGGGCCAACGTCCTGACTTTC
CDR3aa: CASSPRRANVLTF

v_gene: TRBV7-3
abundance: NA
d_gene: NA
j_gene: TRBJ1-2
CDR3nt: TGTGCCAGCAGCTCCGACACCTATGGCTACACCTTC
CDR3aa: CASSSDTYGYTF

v_gene: TRBV12-5
abundance: NA
d_gene: NA
j_gene: TRBJ2-5
CDR3nt: TGTGCTAGTGCAAGCTACCAAGAGACCCAGTACTTC
CDR3aa: CASASYQETQYF

v_gene: TRBV6-2/TRBV6-3
abundance: NA
d_gene: NA
j_gene: TRBJ1-5
CDR3nt: TGTGCCAGCAGTTACTCGAACGGGGTTAATCAGCCCCAGCATTTT
CDR3aa: CASSYSNGVNQPQHF

v_gene: TRBV28
abundance: NA
d_gene: NA
j_gene: TRBJ1-1
CDR3nt: TGTGCCAGCAGTTGGAGTTACACTGAAGCTTTCTTT
CDR3aa: CASSWSYTEAFF

v_gene: TRBV5-1
abundance: NA
d_gene: NA
j_gene: TRBJ2-5
CDR3nt: TGCGCCAGCAGCCACAAATCACGCGGAAACGCGTACCAAGAGACCCAGTACTTC
CDR3aa: CASSHKSRGNAYQETQYF

v_gene: TRBV2
abundance: NA
d_gene: TRBD2
j_gene: TRBJ2-7
CDR3nt: TGTGCCAGCACTCCCATGGGGGGGACCGAGCAGTACTTC
CDR3aa: CASTPMGGTEQYF

v_gene: TRBV11-2
abundance: NA
d_gene: TRBD1
j_gene: TRBJ1-3
CDR3nt: TGTGCCAGCAGCCCCCTGGGACAGGGTAGCTCTGGAAACACCATATATTTT
CDR3aa: CASSPLGQGSSGNTIYF